The TCR beta chain under discussion was sequenced for a study of T cell responses to AZD1222 COVID-19 vaccine listed by TCRdb under 2021. As for the study more broadly: AZD1222 recipients with second doses at about 4 weeks or about 12 weeks were pooled, because spike-specific TCR depth and breadth did not differ between schedules. Enrollment into the trials was organized by age into subgroups of 18-55, 56-69 and 70-plus years, and those subgroups contained around 150, 28 and 57 TCR-sequenced participants, respectively. A total of about 230 trial participants underwent TCR sequencing, of whom some 210 received two doses of AZD1222 and around 25 received two doses of the MenACWY control vaccine. Study-wide findings and limitations: Spike-specific TCR breadth and depth rose significantly after two AZD1222 doses compared with day 0 and with MenACWY recipients. Participants were mostly white British and included more females than males, and it was suggested by the authors that clonal diversity may have been underestimated. Conclusions about previously exposed vaccinees are limited because only five to seven AZD1222 recipients were SARS-CoV-2 seropositive at baseline. Reportedly, almost half of the unique spike-specific TCRs recognized epitopes lying outside the regions that are mutated in the B.1.351 and B.1.1.7 variants. The vaccine-associated CD4 TCRs covered the entire spike protein, and the dominant responses fell in regions 160-218 and 743-854. Because no day 14 peak-response samples were available, the repertoires could be characterized only after the peak T cell response. In the small 56-69-year group, the increase in depth fell short of significance, most likely because of low power.

Concerning this clone itself: The antigen it recognizes is unknown. There are no base qualities to consult, and no much larger clone falls within one base.

From cysteine to phenylalanine, the CDR3 is 11 amino acids long. The sequence is cut down to CDR3 DNA, 33 bases in frame from base 1. The junction carries 4 bases between V and J, which are trimmed by 5 bases and 3 bases respectively. The time point label here, explained by the study, means: baseline before first vaccination. Samples from vaccinated people were obtained from the UK trials COV001 and COV002, which included a single-blind randomized controlled phase 2/3 trial of AZD1222 (ChAdOx1 nCoV-19) in healthy adults. For TCRbeta chain sequencing, PBMC samples were collected from trial participants at day 0 and at day 28 after the second dose. The CDR3 regions of human TCRbeta chains were subjected to immunosequencing. Concerning the study's data processing: Repertoire TCRs were matched against a reference library of SARS-CoV-2-specific TCRs generated with the MIRA antigen-specificity platform. Breadth was defined as the fraction of unique TCRs that were SARS-CoV-2-associated. Depth was defined as the fraction of total T cells that were SARS-CoV-2-associated. Using the MIRA data, each spike-specific TCR was mapped to the spike region that the TCR reacts to and placed in a CD4 or CD8 class. Log10-transformed breadth and depth values were compared by one-way ANOVA with Sidak's multiple comparisons tests. TCRdb mirrors the immuneACCESS table, restricted to in-frame sequences. Some clones are absent from its copies; in checked studies, under half trace to an unresolved V gene, and the reason for the others is unknown. The V and J calls and clone size come from that table; D and trimming were worked out from the DNA. This sample comprises about 150,000 clones, approximately 94% of them detected only once. The ten largest clones add up to over 0.95% of the sample.

This sequence was found in an adult in good health. This chain joins TRBV12-3 or TRBV12-4 to TRBJ1-2; the D gene remains uncertain. The sample in question was peripheral blood, obtained on day 0 of AZD1222 vaccination. The DNA sequence is as follows: TGTGCCAGCAGTGCAGACTATGGCTACACCTTC. This is translated as CASSADYGYTF.